These 18 T cell receptor beta chains share one sample of origin, sequenced in a study of shared clonotypes between healthy human individuals. Produced via immunoSEQ multiplex PCR; TCRdb's table is partial and in-frame only. The data show around 600,000 clones, less than 98% seen once. What was sequenced was naive CD4+ T cells sorted from blood. The subset is: CD45RA+ positively selected. The source is a woman in her twenties or thirties in good health.

The chain carries TRBV25-1 and TRBJ2-1; TRBD2 agrees at 8 bases. Trimming at V came to 1 base and at J to 4 bases, leaving 9 bases not matched to a gene. Germline CDR1 is MGHDK and CDR2 is SYGVNS. The CDR3 is made up of 17 amino acids. The CDR3 loop reads CASSESNGTRKYNEQFF. The DNA of the CDR3 is TGTGCCAGCAGTGAATCAAATGGGACTAGAAAGTACAATGAGCAGTTCTTC.

This sequence joins TRBV18 and TRBJ2-6; D gene uncertain. Trimming shortened V by 1 base and J by 4 bases, and 14 bases separated the two germline ends. There are 17 residues in the CDR3. Germline CDR1 reads KGHSH; CDR2 reads LQKENI. This chain's CDR3 is CASSPLSKVSGANVLTF. CDR3 coding DNA: TGTGCCAGCTCACCACTCTCTAAGGTGTCAGGGGCCAACGTCCTGACTTTC.

This clone was detected only a few times. This chain uses TRBV7-9 with TRBJ1-5; D ambiguous. This CDR3 has 12 residues. CDR1 SEHNR and CDR2 FQNEAQ come from the germline V gene (reference sequence). The V gene lost 1 base and the J gene lost 10 bases, with 8 bases spanning the gap. CDR3 DNA sequence: TGTGCCAGCAGCTTAGTATCTTCACCCCAGCATTTT. Protein: CASSLVSSPQHF.

This chain joins TRBV5-4 and TRBJ2-1; 8 positions match TRBD2. V dropped 0 bases and J dropped 5; count of bases not matched to a gene: 7. CDR3 length: 16 residues. Germline V CDR1 and CDR2: SGHNT, YYREEE (reference sequence). CDR3 residues: CASSLAGGDRHNEQFF. CDR3 bases: TGTGCCAGCAGCTTGGCCGGGGGGGACCGCCACAATGAGCAGTTCTTC.

V usage is TRBV28 and J usage is TRBJ2-5; D call uncertain. V dropped 7 bases and J dropped 3 bases, with 15 bases sitting between them. Germline CDR1 is MDHEN and CDR2 is SYDVKM. This CDR3 comprises 14 residues. The DNA of the CDR3 is TGTGCCAGCACTCACGCCGGGCTAGAAGAGACCCAGTACTTC. This translates into CASTHAGLEETQYF.

The chain uses TRBV4-2 and TRBJ1-3; weak D call: TRBD1 (5 bases). This CDR3 region has 15 residues. Per the germline V gene, CDR1 is LGHNA and CDR2 is YNFKEQ. V lost 0 bases and J 0 bases, leaving 6 bases between the germline ends. This CDR3 is CASSQEGTSGNTIYF. The CDR3 DNA reads as TGTGCCAGCAGCCAAGAAGGGACCTCTGGAAACACCATATATTTT.

This chain joins TRBV6-4 and TRBJ1-2; D is perhaps TRBD1 (6 bases). The CDR3 runs to 12 residues. Germline loops: CDR1 MRHNA, CDR2 SNTAGT. V shed 5 bases and J shed 13 bases, with 17 bases lying between them. CDR3 residues: CASSWTRGFCTF. The CDR3 nucleotides read TGTGCCAGCAGTTGGACCAGGGGTTTCTGCACCTTC.

The chain employs TRBV4-2 and TRBJ1-1; D unresolved. V dropped 3 bases and J dropped 5 bases, with 13 bases sitting between them. The CDR3 totals 14 residues. Looked up from germline, CDR1 is LGHNA and CDR2 is YNFKEQ. The CDR3 loop reads CASSQPLRVTEAFF. CDR3 nucleotides: TGTGCCAGCAGCCAGCCCTTAAGGGTTACTGAAGCTTTCTTT.

The chain employs TRBV28 and TRBJ2-1; D gene uncertain. Per the germline V gene, CDR1 is MDHEN and CDR2 is SYDVKM. This CDR3 comprises 24 residues. V dropped 3 bases and J dropped 0 bases, with 36 bases sitting between them. This CDR3 is CASSFLFPPVSFGYPMSSYNEQFF. The CDR3 DNA reads TGTGCCAGCAGTTTTCTATTTCCTCCCGTGAGCTTCGGATACCCGATGAGCTCCTACAATGAGCAGTTCTTC.

This chain connects TRBV29-1 to TRBJ2-5; perhaps TRBD1 as D (7 bases). The J call may be faulty, since TRBJ2-7 better matches the DNA end. The CDR3 loop spans 13 amino acids. The germline V gene has CDR1 SQVTM and CDR2 ANQGSEA. Here the CDR3 reads CSVGQGEDYEQYF. The CDR3 DNA reads as TGCAGCGTTGGGCAGGGGGAGGACTACGAGCAGTACTTC.

With regard to this clone: Distinct nucleotide sequences in the sample also encode this CDR3. The chain links TRBV5-1 to TRBJ2-1; the match to TRBD2 covers 7 bases. The V gene's germline CDR1 is SGHRS and CDR2 YFSETQ. CDR3 length equals 15 residues. Trimming took 2 bases from V and 0 from J; bases not matched to a gene: 2. The CDR3 bases are TGCGCCAGCAGCTTCTCTAGCGGCTCCTACAATGAGCAGTTCTTC. Amino acid sequence: CASSFSSGSYNEQFF.

J is TRBJ2-5 and V is TRBV4-1, with 7 bases aligning to TRBD1. The CDR3 has 14 residues. Losses at the gene ends were 4 bases for V and 5 bases for J; bases not matched to a gene: 7. CDR1 and CDR2 from the germline V gene are MGHRA and YSYEKL. The CDR3 loop is CASSRDRGHETQYF. In DNA, the CDR3 is TGCGCCAGCAGCCGGGACAGAGGTCATGAGACCCAGTACTTC.

The chain uses TRBV6-5 and TRBJ1-2, with a tentative D call TRBD1 (6 bases). Germline V lookup: CDR1 MNHEY, CDR2 SVGAGI. Trimming took off 4 bases at V and 4 bases at J, with 13 bases between the two ends. The CDR3 runs to 14 residues. The DNA of the CDR3 is TGTGCCAGCAGTTCAGGGACACCGCCCTATGGCTACACCTTC. Translation: CASSSGTPPYGYTF.

The V call is TRBV6-6, the J call TRBJ2-4, with D possibly called TRBD1 or TRBD2 (8 bases each). V lost 8 bases to trimming and J lost 2 bases, with 16 bases between them. The CDR3 contains 15 residues. Germline CDR1 and CDR2: MNHNY and SVGAGI (reference sequence). The CDR3 DNA reads as TGTGCCAGCCAGGGGGCGGGAGGAACCAAAAACATTCAGTACTTC. This encodes CASQGAGGTKNIQYF.

The rearrangement uses TRBV18 and TRBJ2-3; possibly TRBD1 or TRBD2 for D (5 bases each). V was shortened by 3 bases and J by 0 bases, with 16 bases between the two germline ends. This CDR3 has 17 residues. Germline CDR1 is KGHSH and CDR2 is LQKENI. The CDR3 nucleotides are TGTGCCAGCTCACCGCCACCGGGACGTAAAAGCACAGATACGCAGTATTTT. As protein: CASSPPPGRKSTDTQYF. The complete variable domain, with remaining parts taken from reference TRBV18 and TRBJ2-3, reads NAGVMQNPRHLVRRRGQEARLRCSPMKGHSHVYWYRQLPEEGLKFMVYLQKENIIDESGMPKERFSAEFPKEGPSILRIQQVVRGDSAAYFCASSPPPGRKSTDTQYFGPGTRLTVL.

This clone was counted a single time. The V gene is TRBV6-6, the J gene TRBJ2-2, with 7 bases that match TRBD1. The CDR3 totals 14 residues. J lost 3 bases, V lost 8 bases, and 6 bases had no gene match. CDR1 MNHNY and CDR2 SVGAGI come from the germline V gene (reference sequence). The CDR3 sequence: CASYRDSYTGELFF. CDR3 nucleotide sequence: TGTGCCAGCTACCGGGACAGTTACACCGGGGAGCTGTTTTTT.

The chain links TRBV6-5 to TRBJ1-3; no firm D call. The CDR3 has 14 amino acids. Germline V CDR1 and CDR2: MNHEY, SVGAGI. With 7 bases removed from V and 6 bases from J, the gap between germline ends came to 16 bases. This CDR3 is CASILPGPPNTIYF. The DNA of the CDR3 is TGTGCCAGCATCTTACCCGGGCCACCAAACACCATATATTTT.

The rearrangement links TRBV19 to TRBJ2-1; D possibly uses TRBD1 or TRBD2 (7 bases each). The CDR3 runs 13 residues. In germline, CDR1 is LNHDA, CDR2 SQIVND (reference sequence). V was clipped by 6 bases and J by 7 bases, with 13 bases between them. The CDR3 region has the DNA TGTGCCAGTAGCAGGGGGGGTTGGAATGAGCAGTTCTTC. Its translation: CASSRGGWNEQFF.